Sequencing of this T cell receptor (beta chain) was carried out in a study of CD8+CD57+ T cells in acquired aplastic anemia. Per germline, CDR1 SEHNR and CDR2 FQNEAQ (reference sequence). The CDR3 length is 15 residues. The V gene lost 5 bases and the J gene lost 0 bases, with 13 bases spanning the gap. For CDR3 and TCR beta VDJ profiling, genomic DNA was the template used. TCRdb analysed the reads with MiXCR anew, one entry per CDR3 protein. The table has 68,000 or so distinct CDR3 sequences, 50% to 55% seen once; the top ten hold approximately 8.3%. The receptor comes from a human donor in good health, serving as a control. The sample taken for sequencing was sorted CD4+, CD8+, or CD8+CD57+ T cells (not recorded which) from PBMCs. V is TRBV7-9 and J is TRBJ1-2, with D possibly being TRBD1 (5 bases). The CDR3 region is CASSQQTVANYGYTF. CDR3 DNA sequence: TGTGCCAGCAGCCAACAGACAGTAGCTAACTATGGCTACACCTTC.